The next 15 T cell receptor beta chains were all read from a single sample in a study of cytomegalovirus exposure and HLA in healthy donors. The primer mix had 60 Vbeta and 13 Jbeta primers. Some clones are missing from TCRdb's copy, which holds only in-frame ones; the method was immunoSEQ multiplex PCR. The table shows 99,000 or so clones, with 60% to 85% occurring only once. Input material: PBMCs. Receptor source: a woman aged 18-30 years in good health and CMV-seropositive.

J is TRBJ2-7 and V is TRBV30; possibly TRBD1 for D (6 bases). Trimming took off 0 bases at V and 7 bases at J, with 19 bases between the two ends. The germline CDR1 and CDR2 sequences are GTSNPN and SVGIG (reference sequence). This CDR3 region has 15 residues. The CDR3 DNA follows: TGTGCCTGGAGTGTAGGCCAGGGGCCATCTAAGGAGCAGTACTTC. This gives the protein CAWSVGQGPSKEQYF.

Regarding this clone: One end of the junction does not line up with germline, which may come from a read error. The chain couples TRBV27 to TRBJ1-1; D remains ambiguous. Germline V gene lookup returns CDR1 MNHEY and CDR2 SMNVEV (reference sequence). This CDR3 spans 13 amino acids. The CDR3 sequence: CAGSLSGDRTAFF. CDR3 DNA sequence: TGTGCCGGCAGTTTAAGCGGGGATCGCACAGCTTTCTTT.

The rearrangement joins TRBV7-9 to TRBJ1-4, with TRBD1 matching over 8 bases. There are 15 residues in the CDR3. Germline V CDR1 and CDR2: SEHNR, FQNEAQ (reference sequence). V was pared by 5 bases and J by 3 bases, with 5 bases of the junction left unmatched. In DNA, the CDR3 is TGTGCCAGCAGCCTAGGGGACAGGCCTAATGAAAAACTGTTTTTT. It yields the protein CASSLGDRPNEKLFF.

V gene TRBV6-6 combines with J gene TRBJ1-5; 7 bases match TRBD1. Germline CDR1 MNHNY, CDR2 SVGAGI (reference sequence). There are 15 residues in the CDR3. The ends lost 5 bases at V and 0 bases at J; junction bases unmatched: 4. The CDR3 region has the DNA TGTGCCAGCAGTACCGGGACAGTTAGCAATCAGCCCCAGCATTTT. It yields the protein CASSTGTVSNQPQHF.

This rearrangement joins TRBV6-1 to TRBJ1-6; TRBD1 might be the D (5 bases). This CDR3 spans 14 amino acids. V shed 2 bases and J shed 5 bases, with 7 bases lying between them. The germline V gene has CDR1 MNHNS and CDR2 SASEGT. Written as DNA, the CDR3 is TGTGCCAGCAGTGAAAGACAGAATAATTCACCCCTCCACTTT. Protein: CASSERQNNSPLHF.

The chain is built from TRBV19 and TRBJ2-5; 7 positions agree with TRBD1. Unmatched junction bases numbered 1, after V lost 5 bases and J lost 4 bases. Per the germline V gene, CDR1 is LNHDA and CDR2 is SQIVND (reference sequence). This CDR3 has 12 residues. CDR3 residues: CASSAGGETQYF. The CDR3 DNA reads TGTGCCAGTAGTGCAGGGGGAGAGACCCAGTACTTC.

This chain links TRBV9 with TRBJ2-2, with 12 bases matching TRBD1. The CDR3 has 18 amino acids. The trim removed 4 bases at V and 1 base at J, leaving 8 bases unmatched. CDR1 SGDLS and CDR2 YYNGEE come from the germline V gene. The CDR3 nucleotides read TGTGCCAGCAGCCGTAGGGGGACAGGGGGCAAGAACACCGGGGAGCTGTTTTTT. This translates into CASSRRGTGGKNTGELFF.

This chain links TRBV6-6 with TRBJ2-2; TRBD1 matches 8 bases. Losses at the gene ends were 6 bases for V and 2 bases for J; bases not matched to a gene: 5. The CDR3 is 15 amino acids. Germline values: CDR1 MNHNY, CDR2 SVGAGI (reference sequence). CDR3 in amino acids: CASRPGQANTGELFF. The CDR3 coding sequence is TGTGCCAGCAGGCCGGGACAGGCCAACACCGGGGAGCTGTTTTTT.

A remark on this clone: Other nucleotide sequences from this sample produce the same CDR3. The CDR3 sequence: CASSFSVEAFF. As DNA, the CDR3 is TGTGCCAGCAGTTTCAGTGTCGAAGCTTTCTTT. The chain employs TRBV28 and TRBJ1-1; no reliable D call. The CDR3 has 11 amino acids. Trimming took off 3 bases at V and 8 bases at J, with 7 bases between the two ends. CDR1 MDHEN and CDR2 SYDVKM come from the germline V gene.

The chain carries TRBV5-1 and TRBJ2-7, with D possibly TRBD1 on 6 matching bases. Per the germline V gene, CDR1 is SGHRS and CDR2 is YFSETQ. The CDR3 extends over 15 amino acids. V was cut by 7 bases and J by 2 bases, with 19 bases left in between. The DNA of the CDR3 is TGCGCCAGCCGACCCATGGCAGGGGACCCCTACGAGCAGTACTTC. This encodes CASRPMAGDPYEQYF.

CDR3 in amino acids: CASSESLAGGYNEQFF. The CDR3 bases are TGTGCCAGCAGCGAAAGCCTAGCGGGCGGCTACAATGAGCAGTTCTTC. The chain joins TRBV2 to TRBJ2-1; 8 bases are shared with TRBD2. This CDR3 comprises 16 residues. J was trimmed by 3 bases and V by 6 bases; bases with no gene match: 10. The V gene's germline CDR1 is SNHLY and CDR2 FYNNEI.

The CDR3 protein is CASSEESRAGEQFF. In DNA, the CDR3 is TGTGCCAGCAGTGAAGAATCGAGGGCCGGTGAGCAGTTCTTC. J is TRBJ2-1 and V is TRBV2, with D tentatively TRBD2 (5 bases). V was cut by 1 base and J by 9 bases, with 13 bases left in between. The CDR3 sequence is 14 residues long. The V gene's germline CDR1 is SNHLY and CDR2 FYNNEI.

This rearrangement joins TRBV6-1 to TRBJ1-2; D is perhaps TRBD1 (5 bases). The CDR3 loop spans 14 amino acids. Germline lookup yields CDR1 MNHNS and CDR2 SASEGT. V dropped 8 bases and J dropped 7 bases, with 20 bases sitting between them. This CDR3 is CASSSVGGFSGYTF. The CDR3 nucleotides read TGTGCCAGCTCCTCCGTGGGGGGGTTTAGTGGCTACACCTTC.

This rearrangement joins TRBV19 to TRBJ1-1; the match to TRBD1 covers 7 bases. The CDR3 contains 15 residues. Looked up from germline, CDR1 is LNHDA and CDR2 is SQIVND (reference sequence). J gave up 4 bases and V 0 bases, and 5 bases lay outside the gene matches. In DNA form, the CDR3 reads TGTGCCAGTAGTATAGATCCCGCAGGGGGCACTGAAGCTTTCTTT. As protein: CASSIDPAGGTEAFF. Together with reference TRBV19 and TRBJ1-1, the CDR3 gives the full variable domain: DGGITQSPKYLFRKEGQNVTLSCEQNLNHDAMYWYRQDPGQGLRLIYYSQIVNDFQKGDIAEGYSVSREKKESFPLTVTSAQKNPTAFYLCASSIDPAGGTEAFFGQGTRLTVV.

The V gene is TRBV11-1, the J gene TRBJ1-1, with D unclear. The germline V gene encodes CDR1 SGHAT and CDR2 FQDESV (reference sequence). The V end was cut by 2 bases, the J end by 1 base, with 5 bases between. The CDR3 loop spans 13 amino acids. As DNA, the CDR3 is TGTGCCAGCAGCTTAAACACGAACACTGAAGCTTTCTTT. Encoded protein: CASSLNTNTEAFF.